This T cell receptor (beta chain) derives from a study of blood T cells in healthy people across ages. Points from the study as a whole: Observed TCR beta diversity per million T cells went down as age went up. This fall followed a roughly linear course with age. Without sorted subsets, naive and antigen-experienced compartments could not be conclusively compared.

The authors ran a second PCR of 7 to 11 cycles using a sample-barcoded 5' primer and a J-beta primer mix. Every molecule of cDNA carried a tag from a template-switch adaptor with 12 random nucleotides. TCRdb processed the 5' RACE reads anew with MiXCR; each CDR3 protein has one entry. The repertoire holds 1.5 million to 2 million distinct CDR3 sequences, with around half as singletons. Germline CDR1 SGHRS, CDR2 YFSETQ. The length of the CDR3 is 14 residues. Trimming took 6 bases from V and 3 from J; bases not matched to a gene: 6. To note about this clonotype: What it binds is unknown.

The TCR was taken from a woman between 40 and 55 years old in good health. J is TRBJ1-2 and V is TRBV5-1; 9 bases match TRBD1. Sample: blood. In nucleotides, the CDR3 is TGCGCCAGCACCACAGGGGGCTCTTACTATGGCTACACCTTC. This encodes CASTTGGSYYGYTF.